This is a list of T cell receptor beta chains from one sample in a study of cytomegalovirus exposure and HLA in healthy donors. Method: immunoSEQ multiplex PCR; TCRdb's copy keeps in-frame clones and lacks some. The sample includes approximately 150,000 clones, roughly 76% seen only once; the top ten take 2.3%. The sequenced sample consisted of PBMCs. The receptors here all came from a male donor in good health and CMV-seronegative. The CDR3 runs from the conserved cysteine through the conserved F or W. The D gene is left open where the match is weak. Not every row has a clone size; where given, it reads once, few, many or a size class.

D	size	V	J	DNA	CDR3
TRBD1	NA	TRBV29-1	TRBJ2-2	TGCAGCGTTGGAAAGGTCAAGATGGGGACAGGGAACACCGGGGAGCTGTTTTTT	CSVGKVKMGTGNTGELFF
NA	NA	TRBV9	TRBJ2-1	TGTGCCAGCAGCAAACAGGCCTACAATGAGCAGTTCTTC	CASSKQAYNEQFF
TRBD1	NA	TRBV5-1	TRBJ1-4	TGCGCCAGCAGCCCTGACAGGGGGCGCCGTGAAAAACTGTTTTTT	CASSPDRGRREKLFF
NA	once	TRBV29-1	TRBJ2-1	TGCAGCGTTGAGGGGCGGCCAGGGACCTACAATGAGCAGTTCTTC	CSVEGRPGTYNEQFF
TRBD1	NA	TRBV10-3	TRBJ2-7	TGTGCCATCAGTCAAAGAGTAGGGGGCGAAACCTACGAGCAGTACTTC	CAISQRVGGETYEQYF
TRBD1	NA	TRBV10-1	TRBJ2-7	TGCGCCAGCAGTGTGACCGGGACAGGGCTGTCCGAGCAGTACTTC	CASSVTGTGLSEQYF
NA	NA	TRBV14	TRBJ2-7	TGTGCCAGCAGCCAAGGCCGAGGTGGGTTCGAGCAGTACTTC	CASSQGRGGFEQYF
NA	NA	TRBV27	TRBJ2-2	TGTGCCAGCAGTTTCAGGGCGGGAGGGGAGCTGTTTTTT	CASSFRAGGELFF
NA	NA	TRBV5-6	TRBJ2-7	TGTGCCAGCAGGCGGGGAAGGGCCCAGGGAGAGCAGTACTTC	CASRRGRAQGEQYF
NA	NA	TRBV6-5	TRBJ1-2	TGTGCCAGCAATTCCAGGGCTGGCGGCTACACCTTC	CASNSRAGGYTF
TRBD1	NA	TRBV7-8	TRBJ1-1	TGTGCCAGCAGCCCGCGGACAGGTTCGAACACTGAAGCTTTCTTT	CASSPRTGSNTEAFF
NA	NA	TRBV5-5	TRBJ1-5	TGTGCCAGCAGCTTGGCAGGGATCAGCAATCAGCCCCAGCATTTT	CASSLAGISNQPQHF
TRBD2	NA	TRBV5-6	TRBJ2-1	TGTGCCAGCAGCTTAGGACTAGCGGAAAATGAGCAGTTCTTC	CASSLGLAENEQFF
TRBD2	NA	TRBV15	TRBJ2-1	TGTGCCACCAGCGGGGCCGAGCGGGGGAACTATGAGCAGTTCTTC	CATSGAERGNYEQFF
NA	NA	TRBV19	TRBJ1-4	TGTGCCAGTAGTATACGGACAGCCGGAATTAATGAAAAACTGTTTTTT	CASSIRTAGINEKLFF
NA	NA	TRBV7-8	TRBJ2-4	TGTGCCAGCAGCTCGATGCTCGGCCTTCTGGGGCCGAGAAACATTCAGTACTTC	CASSSMLGLLGPRNIQYF
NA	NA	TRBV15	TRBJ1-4	TGTGCCACCAGCAGAAGACGTACAGGGAATGGGGAAAAACTGTTTTTT	CATSRRRTGNGEKLFF
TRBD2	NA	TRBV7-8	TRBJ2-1	TGTGCCAGCAGCTCAACGGGGGGGGTTGAGCAGTTCTTC	CASSSTGGVEQFF
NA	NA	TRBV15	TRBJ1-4	TGTGCCACCAGCAGAGGAGTTGGCGGGACCGCTAATGAAAAACTGTTTTTT	CATSRGVGGTANEKLFF
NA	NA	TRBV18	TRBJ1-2	TGTGCCAGCTCACCCGGGTCAGGGGCCTCCTATGGCTACACCTTC	CASSPGSGASYGYTF
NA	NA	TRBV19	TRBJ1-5	TGTGCCAGTAGTATCTTAGATCAGCCCCAGCATTTT	CASSILDQPQHF
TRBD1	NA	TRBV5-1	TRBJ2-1	TGCGCCAGCAGCCTGGCGGGACAGGCGCTCTACAATGAGCAGTTCTTC	CASSLAGQALYNEQFF
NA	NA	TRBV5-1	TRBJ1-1	TGCGCCAGCAGCTTGTCGGGGGGCGGAGGTAACACTGAAGCTTTCTTT	CASSLSGGGGNTEAFF
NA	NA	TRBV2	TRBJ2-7	TGTGCCAGCAGCCCCCCCCCTGACGAGCAGTACTTC	CASSPPPDEQYF
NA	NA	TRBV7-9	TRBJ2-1	TGTGCCAGCAGAAGACGAAGCGCCCACAATGAGCAGTTCTTC	CASRRRSAHNEQFF
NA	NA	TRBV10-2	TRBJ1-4	TGCGCCAGCAGTGAATCCGGGATTCAGGAAAAACTGTTTTTT	CASSESGIQEKLFF
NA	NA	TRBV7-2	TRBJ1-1	TGTGCCAGCAGCTTAGTGGCGGATGACACTGAAGCTTTCTTT	CASSLVADDTEAFF
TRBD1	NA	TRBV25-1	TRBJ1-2	TGTGCCAGCACCGGAGGGACAGGGTTTGGCTACACCTTC	CASTGGTGFGYTF
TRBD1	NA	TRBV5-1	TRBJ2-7	TGCGCCAGCAGCTGGGGACAGGGGGCAGCGGGCGAGCAGTACTTC	CASSWGQGAAGEQYF
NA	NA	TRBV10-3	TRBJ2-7	TGTGCCATCAGTGACGTGCAGTCCTACGAGCAGTACTTC	CAISDVQSYEQYF
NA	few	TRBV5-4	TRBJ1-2	TGTGCCAGCAGCTTGGGAGGGGGAGCTAACTATGGCTACACCTTC	CASSLGGGANYGYTF
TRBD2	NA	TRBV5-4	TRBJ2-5	TGTGCCAGCAGCCCGATCGCGGGAGGCCAAGAGACCCAGTACTTC	CASSPIAGGQETQYF
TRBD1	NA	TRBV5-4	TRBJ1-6	TGTGCCAGCAGCCCGGGACAGTTTAATTCACCCCTCCACTTT	CASSPGQFNSPLHF
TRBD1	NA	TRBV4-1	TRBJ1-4	TGCGCCAGCAGCCGGACAGGGGGGAGCGAAAAACTGTTTTTT	CASSRTGGSEKLFF
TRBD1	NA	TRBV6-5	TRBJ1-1	TGTGCCAGCAGTCGGACAGGCACGGAGGACACTGAAGCTTTCTTT	CASSRTGTEDTEAFF
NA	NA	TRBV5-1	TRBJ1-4	TGCGCCAGCAGCTTGACGGGGTACGAAAAACTGTTTTTT	CASSLTGYEKLFF
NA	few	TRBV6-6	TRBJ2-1	TGTGCCAGCAGTTCCCGGGGGGGACAGGGTAGGAATGAGCAGTTCTTC	CASSSRGGQGRNEQFF
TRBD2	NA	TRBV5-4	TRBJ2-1	TGTGCCAGCAGCTTATCGGGGGGTCCCTACAATGAGCAGTTCTTC	CASSLSGGPYNEQFF